The subject of this entry is one TCR beta chain. This record comes from a study of blood T cell repertoires in COVID-19. Study in general: The cDNA or gDNA used as material had been derived from T cells, B-cell-depleted T cells, or PBMCs.

Original processing methods: Reference gene primer amplification gave nucleated cell count estimates. Clones were read by immunoSEQ multiplex PCR, and TCRdb kept only the in-frame ones, dropping some. V and J calls and clone size come straight from that table; D and trimming were deduced from the DNA. The sample consists of a few hundred thousand clones, about 86% of them appearing once. V was shortened by 4 bases and J by 3 bases, with 16 bases between the two germline ends. Germline CDR1 and CDR2: SGHDT and YYEEEE. This CDR3 region has 15 residues. The chain employs TRBV5-6 and TRBJ1-1; the D is unclear. This TCR came from a man younger than 35 with active or convalescent COVID-19. The material sequenced was peripheral blood. The CDR3 region is CASSGSGRSYTEAFF. For the CDR3, the DNA is TGTGCCAGCAGCGGGAGTGGAAGGAGCTACACTGAAGCTTTCTTT.